These 2 T cell receptor beta chains originate from one sample sequenced in a study of T cells in Graves' hyperthyroidism and ophthalmopathy. What was amplified from RNA transcripts were TCR beta CDR3 regions. First-round RT-PCR with HTBI primers amplified the TCR CDR3 region. TCRdb itself ran the multiplex PCR reads through MiXCR, one entry per CDR3 protein. Of roughly 380,000 distinct CDR3 sequences listed, approximately 15% were seen once; the top ten hold 5.3%. The sequencing input was blood. These receptors were obtained from a woman between 18 and 29 years old with Graves' hyperthyroidism.

This clonotype was detected only a few times. V and J are TRBV3-2 and TRBJ2-3; TRBD2 is the table's D call and was not checked against the DNA. TRBV3-2 represents a pseudogene. The CDR3 consists of 16 residues. CDR3 sequence (DNA): TGTGCCAGCAGCGACAGACTAGCGGGAGAAACAGATACGCAGTATTTT. This translates into CASSDRLAGETDTQYF.

This clonotype was counted at least ten times. The rearrangement links TRBV12-3 or TRBV12-4 to TRBJ1-5; 10 positions agree with TRBD1. V was clipped by 3 bases and J by 6 bases; unmatched bases: 2. This CDR3 region has 14 residues. CDR3 residues: CASSFRDRGQPQHF. For the CDR3, the DNA is TGTGCCAGCAGTTTTCGGGACAGGGGTCAGCCCCAGCATTTT.